This TCR beta chain came from a study of cytomegalovirus exposure and HLA in healthy donors. Study results and limitations: Immune exposure was documented only through CMV serostatus. Through in vitro validation, three CMV-associated chains were shown to be specific for CMV antigens. The study listed roughly 150 cytomegalovirus-associated TCR beta chains. Several top significant clusters appeared, in a later analysis, to be linked to common viral pathogens.

Between the trimmed V and J ends, which lost 4 bases and 5 bases, there was a span of 11 bases. The CDR3 covers 13 residues. In germline, CDR1 is SGHRS, CDR2 YFSETQ. Primers included in the PCR were 60 Vbeta and 13 Jbeta primers. Clones were sequenced by immunoSEQ multiplex PCR, and TCRdb holds only the in-frame ones, with some missing. The sample holds about 140,000 clones; 77% are singletons and the top ten take 1.5% to 2%. Concerning this clone itself: Its antigen is undetermined.

Specimen: PBMCs. The J gene is TRBJ2-3, the V gene TRBV5-1; D is unclear. The TCR was taken from a female donor in good health and CMV-seronegative. CDR3 bases: TGCGCCAGCAGCCATGGCCAAAAAGATACGCAGTATTTT. Its translation is CASSHGQKDTQYF. Full variable domain (missing parts from reference TRBV5-1 and TRBJ2-3): KAGVTQTPRYLIKTRGQQVTLSCSPISGHRSVSWYQQTPGQGLQFLFEYFSETQRNKGNFPGRFSGRQFSNSRSEMNVSTLELGDSALYLCASSHGQKDTQYFGPGTRLTVL.